The text below deals with one T cell receptor beta chain. This entry belongs to a study of blood T cell repertoires in COVID-19. Study context: The United States, Italy and Spain were the sources of the acute and convalescent COVID-19 samples.

CDR3 length: 14 amino acids. Germline CDR1 MGHDK, CDR2 SYGVNS. The germline V and J ends were trimmed by 1 base and 5 bases, with 12 bases remaining between them. The protocol was immunoSEQ multiplex PCR, while the TCRdb copy is restricted to in-frame clones and leaves out a portion. The sample yields about 53,000 clones, about 83% seen once. The source material was peripheral blood. This TCR was sampled from a man between 50 and 59 years old with acute or convalescent COVID-19. The J gene is TRBJ2-7, the V gene TRBV25-1, with a possible D match to TRBD2 (6 bases). The CDR3 DNA is TGTGCCAGCAGTGAATTCGGCAGGGAGGACGAGCAGTACTTC. Amino acids: CASSEFGREDEQYF.